These T cell receptor beta chains were read from a single sample in a study of siplizumab effects on memory and regulatory T cells. Assay: immunoSEQ multiplex PCR; the TCRdb copy retains only in-frame clones and omits some. Of 80,000 to 130,000 clones detected, approximately 91% appear once; the ten largest clones hold roughly 2.5%. The sample comprised CD4+ T cells sorted from blood. These receptor sequences come from a human donor in good health. Some clones in this sample may be carry-over from other donors' samples. CDR3s include the opening cysteine and the closing phenylalanine or tryptophan. D genes are given only for firm matches. Rows may omit the clone size; those that give it use once, few, many or a size class.

TRBJ2-1 | - | TRBV7-9 | 15 | TRBD2 | CASSFGTSGYNEQFF | TGTGCCAGCAGCTTTGGGACTAGCGGATACAATGAGCAGTTCTTC
TRBJ2-1 | - | TRBV11-2 | 16 | TRBD2 | CASSPRLAGAANEQFF | TGTGCCAGCAGCCCCCGACTAGCGGGAGCTGCCAATGAGCAGTTCTTC
TRBJ2-3 | once | TRBV4-2 | 19 | TRBD2 | CASSQDQAGGPPGADTQYF | TGTGCCAGCAGCCAAGACCAAGCGGGAGGTCCCCCAGGGGCAGATACGCAGTATTTT
TRBJ2-1 | - | TRBV11-3 | 15 | TRBD2 | CASSLALAGDNEQFF | TGTGCCAGCAGCTTAGCTCTAGCGGGAGACAATGAGCAGTTCTTC
TRBJ1-2 | - | TRBV28 | 16 | TRBD1 | CASSLTFSGQGYGYTF | TGTGCCAGCAGTCTAACGTTTTCGGGACAGGGCTATGGCTACACCTTC
TRBJ2-1 | - | TRBV4-1 | 13 | - | CASSQDPTGLGFF | TGCGCCAGCAGCCAGGATCCCACGGGTCTCGGGTTCTTC
TRBJ1-5 | - | TRBV27 | 15 | TRBD1 | CASSSRQGGGQPQHF | TGTGCCAGCAGTTCAAGACAGGGCGGCGGTCAGCCCCAGCATTTT
TRBJ2-3 | - | TRBV7-6 | 15 | - | CASSLPRTATDTQYF | TGTGCCAGCAGCTTACCCCGGACAGCGACAGATACGCAGTATTTT
TRBJ2-1 | - | TRBV4-1 | 15 | - | CASSQDTAPYNEQFF | TGCGCCAGCAGCCAAGATACAGCTCCCTACAATGAGCAGTTCTTC
TRBJ2-3 | - | TRBV6-4 | 14 | TRBD2 | CASRALASADTQYF | TGTGCCAGCAGGGCACTAGCGTCGGCAGATACGCAGTATTTT
TRBJ2-7 | - | TRBV2 | 13 | - | CASWDGSSYEQYF | TGTGCCAGCTGGGACGGGAGCTCCTACGAGCAGTACTTC
TRBJ2-7 | - | TRBV11-3 | 13 | - | CASSLEVSYEQYF | TGTGCCAGCAGCCTCGAGGTGTCCTACGAGCAGTACTTC
TRBJ1-5 | - | TRBV6-5 | 14 | TRBD1 | CASRPTGGVQPQHF | TGTGCCAGCAGGCCAACAGGGGGCGTTCAGCCCCAGCATTTT
TRBJ2-2 | - | TRBV6-1 | 16 | - | CASSEHSRPNTGELFF | TGTGCCAGCAGTGAACATAGTCGGCCGAACACCGGGGAGCTGTTTTTT
TRBJ2-3 | - | TRBV5-6 | 15 | TRBD1 | CASSTIVDRVDTQYF | TGTGCCAGCAGCACAATAGTGGACAGGGTAGATACGCAGTATTTT
TRBJ2-5 | - | TRBV2 | 15 | TRBD2 | CASSDGRRGFVTQYF | TGTGCCAGCAGTGACGGGAGGCGCGGGTTTGTGACCCAGTACTTC
TRBJ2-1 | - | TRBV5-4 | 15 | - | CASSLSGTHYNEQFF | TGTGCCAGCAGCTTGTCCGGGACACACTACAATGAGCAGTTCTTC
TRBJ1-6 | - | TRBV28 | 14 | - | CASTPRGGNSPLHF | TGTGCCAGCACCCCGAGAGGGGGAAATTCACCCCTCCACTTT
TRBJ2-5 | - | TRBV10-1 | 13 | - | CASSESIAATQYF | TGCGCCAGCAGTGAGTCGATAGCTGCGACCCAGTACTTC
TRBJ2-7 | - | TRBV27 | 13 | TRBD2 | CASSQAGGSEQYF | TGTGCCAGCAGTCAAGCGGGAGGATCCGAGCAGTACTTC
TRBJ2-2 | once | TRBV19 | 15 | - | CASSRSRLNTGELFF | TGTGCCAGTAGTAGATCGCGGCTTAACACCGGGGAGCTGTTTTTT
TRBJ2-1 | - | TRBV27 | 14 | - | CASSLWSPPGEQFF | TGTGCCAGCAGTTTATGGTCTCCCCCCGGTGAGCAGTTCTTC
TRBJ1-2 | - | TRBV29-1 | 13 | TRBD1 | CSVATGGNNGYTF | TGCAGCGTTGCGACAGGGGGTAATAACGGCTACACCTTC
TRBJ1-5 | - | TRBV28 | 14 | - | CASSLTGSNQPQHF | TGTGCCAGCAGTTTGACGGGGAGCAATCAGCCCCAGCATTTT
TRBJ2-3 | - | TRBV7-9 | 13 | - | CASSRMGVDTQYF | TGTGCCAGCAGCCGAATGGGTGTGGATACGCAGTATTTT
TRBJ1-5 | - | TRBV27 | 17 | TRBD1 | CASSLSVRGRRDQPQHF | TGTGCCAGCAGTTTATCAGTCAGGGGGCGTAGGGATCAGCCCCAGCATTTT
TRBJ2-6 | - | TRBV6-6 | 16 | - | CASSYQGTPGANVLTF | TGTGCCAGCAGCTACCAGGGAACCCCTGGGGCCAACGTCCTGACTTTC